Below are 20 T cell receptor beta chains sequenced from a single sample in a study of regulatory T cells in long-lasting Graves disease. Both iRepertoire HTBI primers and Arm-PCR of CDR3 regions were used to build the TCR beta libraries. MiXCR, run by TCRdb on the multiplex PCR reads, gives a single entry per CDR3 protein. Here the sample spans 350,000 to 500,000 distinct CDR3 sequences, over 20% being singletons. As to time point: persistent/refractory GD, antithyroid drugs over 5 years with positive TRAb. PBMCs provided the RNA from which the TCR library was made. Sequencing was performed on peripheral blood mononuclear cells (PBMCs), taken when the disease was refractory, from a patient treated with antithyroid drugs. These TCRs come from a female donor with Graves disease.

This clonotype was observed many times. The V call is TRBV12-3 or TRBV12-4, the J call TRBJ1-4; D not resolved. The CDR3 consists of 12 residues. With 3 bases removed from V and 5 bases from J, the gap between germline ends came to 4 bases. CDR3 loop: CASSLTNEKLFF. The CDR3 region has the DNA TGTGCCAGCAGTTTGACCAATGAAAAACTGTTTTTT.

J is TRBJ1-4 and V is TRBV5-1, with TRBD1 matching 10 bases. V dropped 3 bases and J dropped 1; count of bases not matched to a gene: 12. Germline CDR1 and CDR2: SGHRS and YFSETQ. The CDR3 loop spans 19 amino acids. This chain's CDR3 is CASSSAGTGVVGTNEKLFF. As DNA, the CDR3 is TGCGCCAGCAGCTCGGCCGGGACAGGGGTCGTTGGAACTAATGAAAAACTGTTTTTT.

The chain employs TRBV5-4 and TRBJ1-1; D gene unclear. The germline V and J ends were trimmed by 6 bases and 4 bases, with 10 bases remaining between them. Germline assignment: CDR1 SGHNT and CDR2 YYREEE (reference sequence). The CDR3 extends over 12 amino acids. The CDR3 nucleotides read TGTGCCAGCACCCTTCCGGGCACTGAAGCTTTCTTT. This encodes CASTLPGTEAFF.

This clonotype has a count of ten or more. The chain carries TRBV6-5 and TRBJ1-1; TRBD1 might be the D (5 bases). This CDR3 has 13 residues. V lost 6 bases and J lost 1, with 9 bases in between. From germline, CDR1 is MNHEY and CDR2 SVGAGI. The DNA of the CDR3 is TGTGCCAGCAGCTACGGACAGAACACTGAAGCTTTCTTT. This codes for CASSYGQNTEAFF.

This clonotype was counted only a few times. The rearrangement links TRBV5-1 to TRBJ1-1; unclear D gene. The germline V gene has CDR1 SGHRS and CDR2 YFSETQ. The ends were cut back, 6 bases at V and 0 bases at J, with 21 bases in the middle. The CDR3 spans 17 residues. The chain's CDR3 is CASTVGDRANMNTEAFF. In DNA form, the CDR3 reads TGCGCCAGCACCGTCGGAGATAGGGCGAACATGAACACTGAAGCTTTCTTT.

This clonotype was seen a handful of times. V and J are TRBV20-1 and TRBJ2-7, with D unresolved. Trimming left V 4 bases short and J 3 bases short, with 7 bases between. This CDR3 spans 11 amino acids. Germline CDR1 is DFQATT and CDR2 is SNEGSKA (reference sequence). The CDR3 spells CSAKSSYEQYF. The DNA of the CDR3 is TGCAGTGCTAAAAGTAGCTACGAGCAGTACTTC.

This clonotype was detected ten times or more. The V and J genes are TRBV28 and TRBJ2-5; D possibly corresponds to TRBD1 (5 bases). V lost 6 bases, J lost 3 bases, and 14 bases lay in between. Germline assignment: CDR1 MDHEN and CDR2 SYDVKM. The CDR3 covers 14 residues. CDR3 in DNA: TGTGCCAGCAGCCCGATGGTAGGGGAAGAGACCCAGTACTTC. As protein: CASSPMVGEETQYF.

Notes on this clonotype: Sequence at one end of the junction differs from germline and may be a read error. V is TRBV12-3 or TRBV12-4 and J is TRBJ1-3; D might be TRBD1 (6 bases). The CDR3 has 14 amino acids. CDR3 residues: CASSLDLTGSTIYF. The CDR3 DNA is TGTGCCAGCAGTTTAGACTTGACAGGAAGCACCATATATTTT.

In this sample, this clonotype turned up a few times. The rearrangement joins TRBV15 to TRBJ2-3; a weak D match, TRBD1 (6 bases). The CDR3 extends over 15 amino acids. Germline assignment: CDR1 LNHNV and CDR2 YYDKDF (reference sequence). Between the trimmed V and J ends, which lost 3 bases and 5 bases, there was a span of 15 bases. The DNA for the CDR3 is TGTGCCACCAGCAGGCATACAGGGATCGAAGATACGCAGTATTTT. Residues: CATSRHTGIEDTQYF.

This clonotype was seen repeatedly, ten times or more. J is TRBJ2-7 and V is TRBV7-6, with D possibly TRBD2 on 5 matching bases. The germline V and J ends were trimmed by 5 bases and 7 bases, with 18 bases remaining between them. The CDR3 sequence is 14 residues long. Germline V gives CDR1 SGHVS, CDR2 FNYEAQ. The CDR3 protein is CASSPAGAPGEQYF. In nucleotides, the CDR3 is TGTGCCAGCAGCCCCGCTGGCGCCCCGGGGGAGCAGTACTTC.

This clonotype was seen at least ten times. The chain uses TRBV2 and TRBJ1-2; a possible D gene is TRBD1 (6 bases). Germline V gene data show CDR1 as SNHLY and CDR2 as FYNNEI. V was pared by 2 bases and J by 4 bases, with 14 bases between. CDR3 length: 15 residues. The CDR3 spells CASSEFAGGSYGYTF. DNA of the CDR3: TGTGCCAGCAGTGAATTCGCGGGGGGCTCCTATGGCTACACCTTC.

Regarding this clonotype: A far larger clone is just one base off, so this is likely a read error. The chain couples TRBV13 to TRBJ1-5; D not resolved. CDR3 length: 12 amino acids. Germline V gene data show CDR1 as PRHDT and CDR2 as FYEKMQ (reference sequence). CDR3 sequence reads: CASSLGTQPRHF. CDR3 sequence (DNA): TGTGCCAGCAGCTTGGGTACTCAGCCCCGGCATTTT.

The V gene is TRBV9, the J gene TRBJ2-7, with D perhaps TRBD1 or TRBD2 (5 bases each). This CDR3 has 16 residues. V gave up 4 bases and J gave up 0 bases, with 17 bases separating them. The germline V gene encodes CDR1 SGDLS and CDR2 YYNGEE. This chain's CDR3 is CASSPSGTSASYEQYF. CDR3 in DNA: TGTGCCAGCAGCCCCAGTGGGACCTCAGCCTCCTACGAGCAGTACTTC. The full variable domain, rest sourced from reference TRBV9 and TRBJ2-7, is DSGVTQTPKHLITATGQRVTLRCSPRSGDLSVYWYQQSLDQGLQFLIQYYNGEERAKGNILERFSAQQFPDLHSELNLSSLELGDSALYFCASSPSGTSASYEQYFGPGTRLTVT.

There are many counts of this clonotype. The chain combines TRBV6-1 with TRBJ1-4; possible D gene TRBD1, 5 bases. Germline CDR1 and CDR2: MNHNS and SASEGT. Trimming took 5 bases from V and 2 from J, leaving 12 bases between them. CDR3 length: 15 residues. CDR3 coding DNA: TGTGCCAGCAGTCCGCTGGGACGGACTAATGAAAAACTGTTTTTT. Translated: CASSPLGRTNEKLFF.

This clonotype was recorded at least ten times. This chain connects TRBV28 to TRBJ1-1, with D perhaps matching TRBD1 (6 bases). Trimming left V 2 bases short and J 6 bases short, with 13 bases between. Germline V gene data show CDR1 as MDHEN and CDR2 as SYDVKM. This CDR3 spans 14 amino acids. CDR3 coding DNA: TGTGCCAGCAGTTTAGACAGGCCCGGGGCTGAAGCTTTCTTT. Translation gives CASSLDRPGAEAFF. The full variable domain, with the rest looked up from reference TRBV28 and TRBJ1-1, is DVKVTQSSRYLVKRTGEKVFLECVQDMDHENMFWYRQDPGLGLRLIYFSYDVKMKEKGDIPEGYSVSREKKERFSLILESASTNQTSMYLCASSLDRPGAEAFFGQGTRLTVV.

This clonotype was detected many times. The chain couples TRBV28 to TRBJ2-7; unclear D gene. V lost 6 bases and J lost 0, with 9 bases in between. CDR3 length: 13 residues. CDR1 is MDHEN, CDR2 SYDVKM, per germline. In DNA form, the CDR3 reads TGTGCCAGCAGCCCCGGGTACTCCTACGAGCAGTACTTC. Its translation: CASSPGYSYEQYF.

In its sample, this clonotype was seen a few times. The chain carries TRBV20-1 and TRBJ1-6, with 12 bases lining up with TRBD1. V lost 6 bases and J lost 1; bases outside the gene matches: 4. This CDR3 has 16 amino acids. The germline V gene has CDR1 DFQATT and CDR2 SNEGSKA (reference sequence). The CDR3 sequence is CSARGQGASYNSPLHF. The DNA for the CDR3 is TGCAGTGCGAGGGGACAGGGGGCATCCTATAATTCACCCCTCCACTTT.

The table lists this clonotype with many counts. The chain has TRBV28 and TRBJ2-2; 9 nucleotides match TRBD1. The CDR3 loop spans 16 amino acids. CDR1 is MDHEN and CDR2 is SYDVKM in the germline V gene. V lost 5 bases and J lost 7; bases outside the gene matches: 11. CDR3 sequence (DNA): TGTGCCAGCAGTCCCGGGACAGGGATTCCCCGCGGGGAGCTGTTTTTT. Translating gives CASSPGTGIPRGELFF.

This clonotype showed up many times. V gene TRBV3-1 combines with J gene TRBJ1-1, with a possible D match to TRBD1 (6 bases). Germline V lookup: CDR1 LGHDT, CDR2 YNNKEL (reference sequence). The CDR3 runs 14 residues. The germline V and J ends were trimmed by 1 base and 6 bases, with 12 bases remaining between them. The chain's CDR3 is CASSQAINRAEAFF. In DNA form, the CDR3 reads TGTGCCAGCAGCCAAGCAATCAACAGGGCTGAAGCTTTCTTT.

The chain has TRBV4-2 and TRBJ1-1; TRBD1 is a possible D gene (5 bases). V lost 0 bases, J lost 1 base, and 15 bases lay in between. This CDR3 is built from 17 residues. Germline V CDR1 and CDR2: LGHNA, YNFKEQ. This CDR3 is CASSQEPVGAANTEAFF. Here the CDR3 DNA reads TGTGCCAGCAGCCAAGAGCCTGTCGGGGCCGCGAACACTGAAGCTTTCTTT.